These 22 T cell receptor beta chains came from one sample sequenced in a study of post-analysis software for immune sequencing data. The study, taken as a whole, reports: In patients, TRBV5-6, TRBV5-1 and TRBV20-1 belonged to roughly 5 TRBV segments found more frequently than in controls.

These receptors lack a known antigen. Researchers reported that TCR beta cDNA libraries carried unique molecular identifiers. TCRdb re-analysed the PCR reads in MiXCR, keeping a single row per CDR3 protein. The data contain 380,000 or so distinct CDR3 sequences, 30% to 45% of them singletons. Sequenced material: blood. The receptor set was obtained from a girl between 5 and 17 years old with multiple sclerosis.

The chain uses TRBV4-1 and TRBJ1-2; 12 positions match TRBD1. The V segment lost 0 bases and the J segment 3 bases; nucleotides outside the gene matches: 8. The germline gives CDR1 MGHRA, CDR2 YSYEKL. The CDR3 sequence is 18 residues long. The CDR3 protein is CASSQEWDRGRPDYGYTF. DNA of the CDR3: TGCGCCAGCAGCCAAGAATGGGACAGGGGGCGCCCAGACTATGGCTACACCTTC.

The chain recombines TRBV20-1 with TRBJ1-1; D is unresolved. V shed 2 bases and J shed 7 bases, with 14 bases lying between them. The CDR3 is 13 amino acids. In germline, CDR1 is DFQATT, CDR2 SNEGSKA (reference sequence). CDR3 nucleotide sequence: TGCAGTGCTAGAATCCCTGGACGGCTTGAAGCTTTCTTT. Translation gives CSARIPGRLEAFF.

The rearrangement links TRBV20-1 to TRBJ1-5; D is perhaps TRBD1 (5 bases). V shed 1 base and J shed 1 base, with 8 bases lying between them. Per germline, CDR1 DFQATT and CDR2 SNEGSKA (reference sequence). The CDR3 is made up of 14 amino acids. Here the CDR3 reads CSARVGGSNQPQHF. The CDR3 nucleotides are TGCAGTGCTAGAGTGGGGGGGAGCAATCAGCCCCAGCATTTT.

The table lists this clonotype with a few counts. The chain combines TRBV7-2 with TRBJ2-5; D gene ambiguous. This CDR3 is built from 14 residues. V gave up 5 bases and J gave up 3 bases, with 13 bases separating them. CDR1 and CDR2 (germline): SGHTA, FQGNSA. The CDR3: CASSISSAEETQYF. As DNA, the CDR3 is TGTGCCAGCAGCATTAGCTCGGCGGAAGAGACCCAGTACTTC.

Only a few counts were recorded for this clonotype. The V call is TRBV25-1, the J call TRBJ1-4; D is unresolved. The CDR3 spans 14 residues. Trimming removed 2 bases from V and 12 bases from J, with 16 bases in between. The germline gives CDR1 MGHDK, CDR2 SYGVNS. The CDR3 nucleotides are TGTGCCAGCAGTGAAGGGCAGGCTTCCGAGGAACTGTTTTTT. Its protein product is CASSEGQASEELFF.

The chain is built from TRBV12-3 or TRBV12-4 and TRBJ2-3, with no clear D. V was cut by 7 bases and J by 4 bases, with 21 bases left in between. The CDR3 consists of 16 residues. The CDR3 sequence is CASKGRTEASADTQYF. Here the CDR3 DNA reads TGTGCCAGCAAGGGCAGAACCGAGGCGAGCGCAGATACGCAGTATTTT.

The chain links TRBV3-1 to TRBJ2-2; 9 nucleotides match TRBD1. Germline V gives CDR1 LGHDT, CDR2 YNNKEL (reference sequence). The CDR3 covers 14 residues. The trim removed 6 bases at V and 4 bases at J, leaving 3 bases unmatched. The CDR3 sequence is CASRDRGATGELFF. The CDR3 region has the DNA TGTGCCAGCAGGGACAGGGGCGCCACCGGGGAGCTGTTTTTT.

In its sample, this clonotype was seen a few times. This chain uses TRBV5-1 with TRBJ2-1; 9 nucleotides agree with TRBD2. The CDR3 runs 18 residues. V shed 4 bases and J 3 bases; nucleotides not matched to a gene: 14. Looked up from germline, CDR1 is SGHRS and CDR2 is YFSETQ. The DNA of the CDR3 is TGCGCCAGCAGCCCGGGTAGGAGTGCGGGGGGGATCTACAATGAGCAGTTCTTC. Residues: CASSPGRSAGGIYNEQFF.

The genes are TRBV5-1 and TRBJ2-1, with a weak D call TRBD1 (5 bases). V gave up 3 bases and J gave up 0 bases, with 13 bases separating them. Germline assignment: CDR1 SGHRS and CDR2 YFSETQ. This CDR3 is built from 16 residues. DNA of the CDR3: TGCGCCAGCAGCTCCTACAGGTCGAGCTCCTACAATGAGCAGTTCTTC. As protein: CASSSYRSSSYNEQFF. The variable domain in full, completed from reference TRBV5-1 and TRBJ2-1, reads KAGVTQTPRYLIKTRGQQVTLSCSPISGHRSVSWYQQTPGQGLQFLFEYFSETQRNKGNFPGRFSGRQFSNSRSEMNVSTLELGDSALYLCASSSYRSSSYNEQFFGPGTRLTVL.

The chain has TRBV25-1 and TRBJ2-7; D is ambiguous. Germline CDR1 and CDR2: MGHDK and SYGVNS. The CDR3 contains 14 residues. Trimming cost V 3 bases and J 2 bases, with 11 bases left between them. The CDR3 DNA follows: TGTGCCAGCAGTGATCACTTATCAACCTACGAGCAGTACTTC. It encodes CASSDHLSTYEQYF.

The chain uses TRBV7-8 and TRBJ1-1, with 8 bases fitting TRBD1. The CDR3 length is 16 residues. J lost 2 bases, V lost 5 bases, and 10 bases had no gene match. Germline V lookup: CDR1 SGHVS, CDR2 FQNEAQ. CDR3 in amino acids: CASSLGTGRFNTEAFF. The DNA of the CDR3 is TGTGCCAGCAGCCTCGGGACAGGAAGATTCAACACTGAAGCTTTCTTT.

This clonotype came up a few times. The V call is TRBV10-3, the J call TRBJ2-7; no reliable D call. Deletions cut 3 bases from V and 3 bases from J, with 6 bases between. The CDR3 is made up of 12 amino acids. The V gene's germline CDR1 is ENHRY and CDR2 SYGVKD. The CDR3 loop is CAISERLYEQYF. The CDR3 DNA reads TGTGCCATCAGTGAACGGCTCTACGAGCAGTACTTC.

This chain uses TRBV2 with TRBJ2-7; D not resolved. V was trimmed by 4 bases and J by 1 base, leaving 8 bases between them. Germline V lookup: CDR1 SNHLY, CDR2 FYNNEI. There are 13 residues in the CDR3. In DNA, the CDR3 is TGTGCCAGCAGTGTGGCAGCTTCCTACGAGCAGTACTTC. This gives the protein CASSVAASYEQYF.

The chain has TRBV7-2 and TRBJ1-2, with D unclear. The CDR3 is 12 residues long. The germline CDR1 and CDR2 sequences are SGHTA and FQGNSA. The V gene lost 1 base and the J gene lost 10 bases, with 10 bases spanning the gap. The CDR3 nucleotides read TGTGCCAGCAGCTTAGATGTAAAGGACTACACCTTC. It codes for CASSLDVKDYTF.

The CDR3 nucleotides are TGCAGTGCCACCAAGGTGGGAAGATCACCCCTCCACTTT. Its translation is CSATKVGRSPLHF. This chain uses TRBV20-1 with TRBJ1-6; no clear D. The CDR3 covers 13 residues. Germline loops: CDR1 DFQATT, CDR2 SNEGSKA (reference sequence). Deletions cut 6 bases from V and 10 bases from J, with 16 bases between.

V is TRBV2 and J is TRBJ2-3; 11 bases are shared with TRBD2. The CDR3 is 15 residues long. With V trimmed by 6 bases and J by 3 bases, 5 bases remained unmatched. Germline loops: CDR1 SNHLY, CDR2 FYNNEI. CDR3 loop: CASRQGTSGTDTQYF. The CDR3, as DNA: TGTGCCAGCAGACAAGGGACTAGCGGTACAGATACGCAGTATTTT.

This clonotype was seen a handful of times. The chain has TRBV7-6 and TRBJ2-5, with 11 bases that match TRBD1. V trimming: 5 bases; J trimming: 5 bases; junction bases outside the gene matches: 13. The CDR3 is 17 amino acids. Germline CDR1 is SGHVS and CDR2 is FNYEAQ. CDR3 sequence: CASSPGQGAAWGETQYF. The CDR3 nucleotides read TGTGCCAGCAGCCCCGGACAGGGGGCAGCTTGGGGGGAGACCCAGTACTTC.

In DNA, the CDR3 is TGCAGCGCTACAGGGGACCATGAGCAGTTCTTC. It encodes CSATGDHEQFF. This chain links TRBV29-1 with TRBJ2-1, with 7 bases fitting TRBD1. CDR1 and CDR2 (germline): SQVTM, ANQGSEA. After removal of 7 bases from V and 8 bases from J, the junction contained 5 bases not matched to a gene. The CDR3 runs 11 residues.

This clonotype has just a few counts. The V call is TRBV28, the J call TRBJ2-3; no definite D call. This CDR3 region has 17 residues. In germline, CDR1 is MDHEN, CDR2 SYDVKM. V was shortened by 5 bases and J by 2 bases, with 20 bases between the two germline ends. CDR3 sequence: CASSLHMSPSDTDTQYF. CDR3 bases: TGTGCCAGCAGTCTTCATATGTCCCCTTCTGACACAGATACGCAGTATTTT.

This clonotype has a handful of counts. The J gene is TRBJ2-1, the V gene TRBV7-8; the D gene could be TRBD1 or TRBD2 (6 bases each). The CDR3 is 16 amino acids. V gave up 5 bases and J gave up 4 bases, with 18 bases separating them. CDR1 and CDR2 from the germline V gene are SGHVS and FQNEAQ. The CDR3 DNA is TGTGCCAGCAGCCCCCTGGGGGGCGGGGTATACAATGAGCAGTTCTTC. As protein: CASSPLGGGVYNEQFF. Filled out from reference TRBV7-8 and TRBJ2-1, the complete variable domain reads GAGVSQSPRYKVAKRGQDVALRCDPISGHVSLFWYQQALGQGPEFLTYFQNEAQLDKSGLPSDRFFAERPEGSVSTLKIQRTQQEDSAVYLCASSPLGGGVYNEQFFGPGTRLTVL.

This clonotype was detected once. This chain uses TRBV20-1 with TRBJ1-5; 10 bases agree with TRBD1. J was trimmed by 7 bases and V by 6 bases; bases with no gene match: 9. Germline V gives CDR1 DFQATT, CDR2 SNEGSKA (reference sequence). There are 14 residues in the CDR3. The CDR3 DNA reads TGCAGTGCCACGTGGGGGACAGGGGAGCAGCCCCAGCATTTT. Translated: CSATWGTGEQPQHF.

This clonotype was counted only a few times. The rearrangement joins TRBV6-2 or TRBV6-3 to TRBJ2-7, with D hard to call. Trimming removed 6 bases from V and 3 bases from J, with 9 bases in between. The CDR3 sequence is 12 residues long. CDR1 MNHEY and CDR2 SVGEGT come from the germline V gene. This CDR3 is CASRAVSYEQYF. CDR3 bases: TGTGCCAGCAGGGCAGTCAGCTACGAGCAGTACTTC.